This T cell receptor beta chain originates from a study of T cells in Graves' hyperthyroidism and ophthalmopathy. Newly diagnosed hyperthyroidism patients aged 18 to 65 years had disease lasting under 2 months. The length of the CDR3 is 15 residues. Unmatched junction bases numbered 9, after V lost 5 bases and J lost 4 bases. The V gene's germline CDR1 is MNHNS and CDR2 SASEGT. This clonotype was detected many times. TCR beta CDR3 region amplification was performed from RNA transcripts. HTBI primers were employed in a first-round RT-PCR of the TCR CDR3. One entry per CDR3 protein, called by TCRdb with MiXCR from the multiplex PCR reads. Of fewer than 900,000 distinct CDR3 sequences in the sample, 18% are singletons; the top ten hold 16%.

The receptor's source is a woman between 45 and 60 years old with Graves' hyperthyroidism that later progressed to Graves' ophthalmopathy. The J gene is TRBJ2-5, the V gene TRBV6-1; TRBD1 agrees at 8 bases. The material sequenced was blood. The CDR3, as DNA: TGTGCCAGCAGTTTCCAGACAGGGGTAGGAGAGACCCAGTACTTC. It yields the protein CASSFQTGVGETQYF.